These T cell receptor beta chains were read from a single sample in a study of siplizumab effects on memory and regulatory T cells. Repertoires were generated with immunoSEQ multiplex PCR, while TCRdb's copy carries only in-frame clones and drops some. The sample holds 70,000 to 95,000 clones, 80% to 90% seen once. Specimen: CD4+ T cells sorted from blood. The receptors come from a human donor in good health. CDR3s include the opening cysteine and the closing phenylalanine or tryptophan. The order of the fields is V gene, J gene, D gene, clone size, CDR3 protein, CDR3 DNA. The D gene is left open where the match is weak. Part of the rows lack a size; the others show once, few, many or a class for expanded clones.

V gene: TRBV29-1; J gene: TRBJ2-1; D gene: TRBD1; clone size: .; CDR3 protein: CSVEGQGTVGEQFF; CDR3 DNA: TGCAGCGTTGAAGGACAGGGGACGGTCGGGGAGCAGTTCTTC
V gene: TRBV27; J gene: TRBJ1-2; D gene: .; clone size: .; CDR3 protein: CASKTQGFTNYGYTF; CDR3 DNA: TGTGCCAGCAAAACCCAGGGGTTTACAAATTATGGCTACACCTTC
V gene: TRBV30; J gene: TRBJ2-7; D gene: .; clone size: .; CDR3 protein: CAWSAYREYEQYF; CDR3 DNA: TGTGCCTGGAGTGCTTACAGAGAATACGAGCAGTACTTC
V gene: TRBV27; J gene: TRBJ1-1; D gene: TRBD1; clone size: .; CDR3 protein: CAPQYGQGGAEAFF; CDR3 DNA: TGTGCCCCCCAATACGGACAGGGAGGCGCTGAAGCTTTCTTT
V gene: TRBV7-9; J gene: TRBJ1-1; D gene: .; clone size: few; CDR3 protein: CASSFPSRNTEAFF; CDR3 DNA: TGTGCCAGCAGCTTTCCCTCTAGGAACACTGAAGCTTTCTTT
V gene: TRBV4-2; J gene: TRBJ1-1; D gene: .; clone size: .; CDR3 protein: CASSQEEDPNTEAFF; CDR3 DNA: TGTGCCAGCAGCCAAGAGGAGGACCCGAACACTGAAGCTTTCTTT
V gene: TRBV7-2; J gene: TRBJ2-7; D gene: .; clone size: .; CDR3 protein: CASSQRYEQYF; CDR3 DNA: TGTGCCAGCAGCCAACGATACGAGCAGTACTTC
V gene: TRBV28; J gene: TRBJ1-5; D gene: .; clone size: .; CDR3 protein: CASSLPSRGGQPQHF; CDR3 DNA: TGTGCCAGCAGTTTGCCTTCCCGGGGAGGTCAGCCCCAGCATTTT
V gene: TRBV6-1; J gene: TRBJ1-2; D gene: TRBD1; clone size: few; CDR3 protein: CASSTGTAGLYGYTF; CDR3 DNA: TGTGCCAGCAGCACCGGGACAGCGGGGCTTTATGGCTACACCTTC
V gene: TRBV10-3; J gene: TRBJ1-1; D gene: .; clone size: .; CDR3 protein: CAISESGKGPEAFF; CDR3 DNA: TGTGCCATCAGTGAGTCGGGGAAGGGCCCTGAAGCTTTCTTT
V gene: TRBV11-3; J gene: TRBJ2-3; D gene: .; clone size: .; CDR3 protein: CASSPLSGRTQYF; CDR3 DNA: TGTGCCAGCAGCCCACTTTCTGGGCGTACGCAGTATTTT
V gene: TRBV11-2; J gene: TRBJ2-3; D gene: TRBD1; clone size: .; CDR3 protein: CASSRQGGTDTQYF; CDR3 DNA: TGTGCCAGCAGCCGACAGGGCGGCACAGATACGCAGTATTTT
V gene: TRBV5-1; J gene: TRBJ2-7; D gene: .; clone size: .; CDR3 protein: CASSSTADYEQYF; CDR3 DNA: TGCGCCAGCAGCTCGACGGCAGACTACGAGCAGTACTTC
V gene: TRBV5-5; J gene: TRBJ1-3; D gene: .; clone size: .; CDR3 protein: CASSFQLDTIYF; CDR3 DNA: TGTGCCAGCAGCTTCCAACTAGACACCATATATTTT
V gene: TRBV5-4; J gene: TRBJ2-6; D gene: .; clone size: .; CDR3 protein: CASSLDRSGANVLTF; CDR3 DNA: TGTGCCAGCAGCCTAGACAGGTCTGGGGCCAACGTCCTGACTTTC
V gene: TRBV10-2; J gene: TRBJ2-1; D gene: .; clone size: .; CDR3 protein: CASRARGNEQFF; CDR3 DNA: TGCGCCAGCAGGGCGAGGGGCAATGAGCAGTTCTTC
V gene: TRBV11-1; J gene: TRBJ2-4; D gene: TRBD2; clone size: .; CDR3 protein: CASSGGLASTAKNIQYF; CDR3 DNA: TGTGCCAGCAGCGGGGGACTAGCGAGTACAGCCAAAAACATTCAGTACTTC
V gene: TRBV6-6; J gene: TRBJ2-2; D gene: .; clone size: once; CDR3 protein: CASGTANTGELFF; CDR3 DNA: TGTGCCAGCGGGACCGCGAATACTGGGGAGCTGTTTTTT
V gene: TRBV5-1; J gene: TRBJ2-3; D gene: .; clone size: .; CDR3 protein: CASSLTDTQYF; CDR3 DNA: TGCGCCAGCAGCTTGACCGATACGCAGTATTTT
V gene: TRBV11-3; J gene: TRBJ1-1; D gene: .; clone size: .; CDR3 protein: CASSLARVGTEAFF; CDR3 DNA: TGTGCCAGCAGCTTAGCGCGGGTGGGCACTGAAGCTTTCTTT
V gene: TRBV15; J gene: TRBJ2-7; D gene: .; clone size: .; CDR3 protein: CATSRGGGLPYEQYF; CDR3 DNA: TGTGCCACCAGCAGAGGGGGAGGTCTGCCCTACGAGCAGTACTTC
V gene: TRBV5-5; J gene: TRBJ1-2; D gene: .; clone size: once; CDR3 protein: CASSPHDNYGYTF; CDR3 DNA: TGTGCCAGCAGCCCACACGATAACTATGGCTACACCTTC
V gene: TRBV27; J gene: TRBJ1-4; D gene: TRBD1; clone size: .; CDR3 protein: CASSGYRGGTNEKLFF; CDR3 DNA: TGTGCCAGCAGTGGATACAGGGGCGGAACTAATGAAAAACTGTTTTTT
V gene: TRBV5-1; J gene: TRBJ1-1; D gene: .; clone size: .; CDR3 protein: CASSLDPVNTEAFF; CDR3 DNA: TGCGCCAGCAGCTTGGATCCAGTGAACACTGAAGCTTTCTTT
V gene: TRBV7-2; J gene: TRBJ1-5; D gene: .; clone size: .; CDR3 protein: CASSLALRQISNQPQHF; CDR3 DNA: TGTGCCAGCAGCTTAGCCTTAAGACAAATTAGCAATCAGCCCCAGCATTTT
V gene: TRBV6-1; J gene: TRBJ1-1; D gene: .; clone size: .; CDR3 protein: CACHLLSDTEAFF; CDR3 DNA: TGTGCCTGCCATCTTTTAAGTGACACTGAAGCTTTCTTT
V gene: TRBV6-6; J gene: TRBJ1-2; D gene: .; clone size: .; CDR3 protein: CASSYEGISDGYTF; CDR3 DNA: TGTGCCAGCAGTTACGAGGGAATTTCGGATGGCTACACCTTC
V gene: TRBV7-9; J gene: TRBJ1-4; D gene: TRBD1; clone size: few; CDR3 protein: CASSLRGQGLHF; CDR3 DNA: TGTGCCAGCAGCTTAAGGGGACAGGGCCTGCACTTT
V gene: TRBV4-1; J gene: TRBJ2-7; D gene: .; clone size: .; CDR3 protein: CASSRQRTDSYEQYF; CDR3 DNA: TGCGCCAGCAGCCGACAAAGAACAGACTCCTACGAGCAGTACTTC
V gene: TRBV7-9; J gene: TRBJ2-2; D gene: .; clone size: .; CDR3 protein: CASSLERYSATGELFF; CDR3 DNA: TGTGCCAGCAGCTTAGAGAGGTACAGCGCGACCGGGGAGCTGTTTTTT
V gene: TRBV7-9; J gene: TRBJ2-5; D gene: .; clone size: .; CDR3 protein: CASSLDGQATQYF; CDR3 DNA: TGTGCCAGCAGCTTAGACGGCCAGGCGACCCAGTACTTC
V gene: TRBV19; J gene: TRBJ2-1; D gene: TRBD2; clone size: .; CDR3 protein: CASSIGGLAKYNEQFF; CDR3 DNA: TGTGCCAGTAGTATAGGGGGACTAGCGAAATACAATGAGCAGTTCTTC
V gene: TRBV19; J gene: TRBJ1-4; D gene: .; clone size: .; CDR3 protein: CASSGTNEKLFF; CDR3 DNA: TGTGCCAGTTCGGGGACTAATGAAAAACTGTTTTTT
V gene: TRBV19; J gene: TRBJ1-1; D gene: .; clone size: .; CDR3 protein: CASSIAGMNTEAFF; CDR3 DNA: TGTGCCAGTAGTATTGCGGGGATGAACACTGAAGCTTTCTTT
V gene: TRBV7-9; J gene: TRBJ2-1; D gene: TRBD2; clone size: once; CDR3 protein: CASSSSGLALNEQFF; CDR3 DNA: TGTGCCAGCAGCTCCTCGGGACTAGCGTTGAATGAGCAGTTCTTC
V gene: TRBV23-1; J gene: TRBJ1-1; D gene: .; clone size: .; CDR3 protein: CASSQWDRVNTEAFF; CDR3 DNA: TGCGCCAGCAGTCAATGGGACCGGGTGAACACTGAAGCTTTCTTT
V gene: TRBV7-2; J gene: TRBJ2-7; D gene: .; clone size: .; CDR3 protein: CASSLRQVQSEQYF; CDR3 DNA: TGTGCCAGCAGCTTAAGACAGGTGCAGAGCGAGCAGTACTTC
V gene: TRBV18; J gene: TRBJ2-7; D gene: TRBD2; clone size: .; CDR3 protein: CASSPESGRAYEQYF; CDR3 DNA: TGTGCCAGCTCCCCTGAAAGCGGGAGGGCCTACGAGCAGTACTTC
V gene: TRBV7-9; J gene: TRBJ2-2; D gene: .; clone size: .; CDR3 protein: CASSELAGTGELFF; CDR3 DNA: TGTGCCAGCAGCGAACTAGCTGGGACCGGGGAGCTGTTTTTT
V gene: TRBV5-6; J gene: TRBJ2-6; D gene: .; clone size: .; CDR3 protein: CASRTQDSGANVLTF; CDR3 DNA: TGTGCCAGCAGGACACAAGACTCCGGGGCCAACGTCCTGACTTTC
V gene: TRBV9; J gene: TRBJ2-5; D gene: .; clone size: .; CDR3 protein: CASSVDPTGRIQETQYF; CDR3 DNA: TGTGCCAGCAGCGTAGATCCGACAGGGAGGATCCAAGAGACCCAGTACTTC
V gene: TRBV15; J gene: TRBJ2-3; D gene: .; clone size: .; CDR3 protein: CATSRVRDGTQYF; CDR3 DNA: TGTGCCACCAGCAGAGTTAGGGACGGTACGCAGTATTTT
V gene: TRBV6-1; J gene: TRBJ2-1; D gene: .; clone size: once; CDR3 protein: CASSSGSYNEQFF; CDR3 DNA: TGTGCCAGCAGTAGCGGTAGTTACAATGAGCAGTTCTTC
V gene: TRBV4-1; J gene: TRBJ2-1; D gene: .; clone size: .; CDR3 protein: CASSSPSRKPYNEQFF; CDR3 DNA: TGCGCCAGCAGCTCGCCCTCACGCAAGCCCTACAATGAGCAGTTCTTC
V gene: TRBV6-5; J gene: TRBJ2-7; D gene: TRBD1; clone size: .; CDR3 protein: CASSTPGQVLYEQYF; CDR3 DNA: TGTGCCAGCAGTACGCCGGGACAGGTCCTCTACGAGCAGTACTTC
V gene: TRBV11-3; J gene: TRBJ2-1; D gene: TRBD1; clone size: few; CDR3 protein: CASSGTGGWNEQFF; CDR3 DNA: TGTGCCAGCAGTGGGACAGGGGGCTGGAATGAGCAGTTCTTC
V gene: TRBV27; J gene: TRBJ1-1; D gene: .; clone size: .; CDR3 protein: CASSLSPGRERANTEAFF; CDR3 DNA: TGTGCCAGCAGTTTATCCCCCGGCCGAGAGAGGGCGAACACTGAAGCTTTCTTT
V gene: TRBV11-2; J gene: TRBJ2-5; D gene: TRBD1; clone size: .; CDR3 protein: CASSHRDRARETQYF; CDR3 DNA: TGTGCCAGCAGCCACCGGGACAGGGCCCGTGAGACCCAGTACTTC
V gene: TRBV5-1; J gene: TRBJ2-5; D gene: TRBD1; clone size: .; CDR3 protein: CASSPRTGKETQYF; CDR3 DNA: TGCGCCAGCAGCCCTCGGACAGGTAAAGAGACCCAGTACTTC